Listed below are T cell receptor beta chains from one sample, sequenced in a study of blood T cell repertoires in COVID-19. Using immunoSEQ multiplex PCR, the repertoire was profiled, and TCRdb retains in-frame clones only, with some absent. The sample has 400,000 to 550,000 clones, 87% seen once; the top ten hold approximately 2%. The sequenced sample consisted of PBMCs or T cells enriched from blood (not recorded which). The receptors derive from a young woman with acute COVID-19. Each CDR3 is given with its conserved first and last residue. A D gene is named only where the DNA matches it firmly. The size of a clone is reported for some rows only, either as once, few or many, or as a class for expanded clones.

d_gene	abundance	v_gene	j_gene	CDR3nt	CDR3aa
TRBD1	few	TRBV19	TRBJ1-2	TGTGCCAGTAGGGACAGGGCGGACTACACCTTC	CASRDRADYTF
.	few	TRBV20-1	TRBJ1-1	TGCAGTGCAACCGGGACTCAGGCTTTCTTT	CSATGTQAFF
TRBD2	.	TRBV28	TRBJ2-7	TGTGCCAGCAGTATGCCGGGACTAGCGGTTTACGAGCAGTACTTC	CASSMPGLAVYEQYF
.	.	TRBV2	TRBJ1-4	TGTGCCAGCGGAGAGGGAACGGGAAATGAAAAACTGTTTTTT	CASGEGTGNEKLFF
.	.	TRBV2	TRBJ2-7	TGTGCCAGCACACCCGGGACTTACTCCTACGAGCAGTACTTC	CASTPGTYSYEQYF
TRBD2	.	TRBV27	TRBJ2-4	TGTGCCAGCAGTCATGGGACTAGCGGGAGAGGCAAAAACATTCAGTACTTC	CASSHGTSGRGKNIQYF
TRBD1	.	TRBV6-4	TRBJ1-2	TGTGCCAGCAGGGAGACAGGGGGCAACTATGGCTACACCTTC	CASRETGGNYGYTF
TRBD2	.	TRBV7-2	TRBJ2-3	TGTGCCAGCAGCTTACTGGCGGGAGTGGCAGATACGCAGTATTTT	CASSLLAGVADTQYF
.	.	TRBV18	TRBJ2-5	TGTGCCAGCTCACCACGGGCAGGGGCTCAACAAGAGACCCAGTACTTC	CASSPRAGAQQETQYF
.	.	TRBV9	TRBJ2-7	TGTGCCAGCAGCCTTCCGGACAGCTACGAGCAGTACTTC	CASSLPDSYEQYF
TRBD1	.	TRBV6-2/TRBV6-3	TRBJ1-5	TGTGCCAGCAGTTACATACCAAGGACAGGGAGGCAGCCCCAGCATTTT	CASSYIPRTGRQPQHF
TRBD1	.	TRBV29-1	TRBJ2-7	TGCAGCGTTCCCGGGACAGGGAGGTACGAGCAGTACTTC	CSVPGTGRYEQYF
TRBD1	.	TRBV30	TRBJ1-2	TGTGCCTGGGCCATTTTCGGACAGGGGATAAATGGCTACACCTTC	CAWAIFGQGINGYTF
TRBD2	once	TRBV2	TRBJ2-5	TGTGCCAGCAGTTCTAGCGGGAGGGGAGAGACCCAGTACTTC	CASSSSGRGETQYF
.	.	TRBV7-2	TRBJ2-7	TGTGCCAGCAGCTTAGACCAGTTCTACGAGCAGTACTTC	CASSLDQFYEQYF
.	.	TRBV19	TRBJ2-5	TGTGCCAGTACCCCTACAGGGAAAGAGACCCAGTACTTC	CASTPTGKETQYF
.	.	TRBV12-3/TRBV12-4	TRBJ2-7	TGTGCCAGCAGTCCTCAGGTCCTGTACGAGCAGTACTTC	CASSPQVLYEQYF
.	.	TRBV3-1/TRBV3-2	TRBJ1-5	TGTGCCAGCAGCCATCGGGGGAGCAATCAGCCCCAGCATTTT	CASSHRGSNQPQHF
.	.	TRBV6-5	TRBJ2-7	TGTGCCAGCAGTCCCAGAGGGGGGGAGTACGAGCAGTACTTC	CASSPRGGEYEQYF
TRBD2	.	TRBV3-1/TRBV3-2	TRBJ2-6	TGTGCCAGCAGCCAACGGGGGGGACCGGGGGCCAACGTCCTGACTTTC	CASSQRGGPGANVLTF
.	.	TRBV27	TRBJ1-6	TGTGCCAGCAGTCCCGACGGGTCCGGTAATTCACCCCTCCACTTT	CASSPDGSGNSPLHF
.	.	TRBV2	TRBJ2-2	TGTGCCAGCAGTGACCAGGGTATGGCCGGGGAGCTGTTTTTT	CASSDQGMAGELFF
.	.	TRBV27	TRBJ1-5	TGTGCCAGCAGCTCCCTGGGCAGGGGTAGCAATCAGCCCCAGCATTTT	CASSSLGRGSNQPQHF
.	.	TRBV18	TRBJ1-2	TGTGCCAGCTCACCGCTGGAACAGGCTAACTATGGCTACACCTTC	CASSPLEQANYGYTF
.	once	TRBV7-8	TRBJ2-2	TGTGCCAGCAGCTACCCAATAGGGGGATGGGGTAGAACCGGGGAGCTGTTTTTT	CASSYPIGGWGRTGELFF
TRBD1	.	TRBV7-9	TRBJ1-1	TGTGCCAGCAGCTTAGCTCGAACAGGGGGGGAGTTGGGCACTGAAGCTTTCTTT	CASSLARTGGELGTEAFF
.	.	TRBV5-1	TRBJ1-2	TGCGCCAGCAGCTTATCAGGGGTGAGCTATGGCTACACCTTC	CASSLSGVSYGYTF
.	once	TRBV6-4	TRBJ2-5	TGTGCCAGCAGTGCCGAACAGGGCCGCCAAGAGACCCAGTACTTC	CASSAEQGRQETQYF
.	.	TRBV13	TRBJ2-7	TGTGCCAGCAGCTTAGGCCGGACTGCCTTCGGGTACGAGCAGTACTTC	CASSLGRTAFGYEQYF
TRBD2	.	TRBV15	TRBJ2-2	TGTGCCACCAGCAGAGATCGGGGGGAGGGTCACACCGGGGAGCTGTTTTTT	CATSRDRGEGHTGELFF
.	once	TRBV19	TRBJ1-6	TGTGCCAGTAGTTCGACACTTAATTCACCCCTCCACTTT	CASSSTLNSPLHF
.	.	TRBV28	TRBJ1-2	TGTGCCAGCAGTTTACTTTACGTGGGTCCGGGAGACTATGGCTACACCTTC	CASSLLYVGPGDYGYTF
.	.	TRBV11-2	TRBJ1-3	TGTGCCAGCAGCCCAATGGTACTCTCTTTAATCTCTGGAAACACCATATATTTT	CASSPMVLSLISGNTIYF
.	.	TRBV6-5	TRBJ1-2	TGTGCCAGCACATACAGTTTGAGGGTCTATGGCTACACCTTC	CASTYSLRVYGYTF
TRBD1	.	TRBV29-1	TRBJ2-2	TGCAGCGTGGATACAGGGGGCTACACCGGGGAGCTGTTTTTT	CSVDTGGYTGELFF
.	.	TRBV7-3	TRBJ1-1	TGTGCCAGCAGCTCCACCGCTCGGTCTGAAGCTTTCTTT	CASSSTARSEAFF
.	once	TRBV6-4	TRBJ2-1	TGTGCCAGCAGTTATCGTCCTGAGCAGTTCTTC	CASSYRPEQFF
.	.	TRBV18	TRBJ2-1	TGTGCCAGCTCACCACCGTTAGCCAGACCCGACTACAATGAGCAGTTCTTC	CASSPPLARPDYNEQFF
TRBD1	.	TRBV9	TRBJ1-1	TGTGCCAGCTCTAAGGAAACCGAGGGGGCTGGGACTGAAGCTTTCTTT	CASSKETEGAGTEAFF
TRBD2	.	TRBV7-2	TRBJ2-7	TGTGCCAGCCAAAGGACTAGCGGGATTTTCACCTACGAGCAGTACTTC	CASQRTSGIFTYEQYF
TRBD2	.	TRBV7-9	TRBJ2-2	TGTGCCAGCAGCTTAAGGACTAGCGGGGGACCCGGGGAGCTGTTTTTT	CASSLRTSGGPGELFF
TRBD1	.	TRBV18	TRBJ1-2	TGTGCCAGCTCACCCAGGGGGGACGGCGGCTACACCTTC	CASSPRGDGGYTF
.	.	TRBV19	TRBJ1-4	TGTGCCAGTACCTCTCCAGGGAGGCGAAATGAAAAACTGTTTTTT	CASTSPGRRNEKLFF
.	few	TRBV11-2	TRBJ1-5	TGTGCCAGCAGCCCTTCTGGGAGGGTCGGTCAGCCCCAGCATTTT	CASSPSGRVGQPQHF
.	few	TRBV7-8	TRBJ2-1	TGTGCCAGCAGCTTAGAGAGGAGCGGAAGGAATGAGCAGTTCTTC	CASSLERSGRNEQFF
.	.	TRBV24-1	TRBJ1-1	TGTGCCACCAGTGATTTGTTCGGGACTGAAGCTTTCTTT	CATSDLFGTEAFF
TRBD2	.	TRBV27	TRBJ2-7	TGTGCCAGCAGTCATCTAGCGGGAGACTACGAGCAGTACTTC	CASSHLAGDYEQYF
.	.	TRBV6-4	TRBJ1-1	TGTGCCAGCAGTGATGTTCCAGGTACTGAAGCTTTCTTT	CASSDVPGTEAFF
TRBD1	.	TRBV23-1	TRBJ2-7	TGCGCCAGCAGCCGCCCCCGGGACAGGCCCTACGAGCAGTACTTC	CASSRPRDRPYEQYF
TRBD1	once	TRBV28	TRBJ2-2	TGTGCCAGCAGTTTACAGGGGGATAGGACCGGGGAGCTGTTTTTT	CASSLQGDRTGELFF
.	.	TRBV27	TRBJ2-5	TGTGCCAGCAGTTTATCTCCGTGGGGTGGGGGGCAAGAGACCCAGTACTTC	CASSLSPWGGGQETQYF
.	.	TRBV19	TRBJ1-5	TGTGCCAGTAGTATCGAAGGGGGTTCGGGCAATCAGCCCCAGCATTTT	CASSIEGGSGNQPQHF
.	.	TRBV12-3/TRBV12-4	TRBJ1-1	TGTGCCAGCAGCCCCAGGGGAAGTGAAGCTTTCTTT	CASSPRGSEAFF
TRBD1	.	TRBV19	TRBJ2-7	TGTGCCAGTAGTTCGAACAGGGGGCGCGGCTACGAGCAGTACTTC	CASSSNRGRGYEQYF
TRBD2	.	TRBV10-3	TRBJ2-7	TGTGCCATCAGTGGACTAGCGGGATCCTACGAGCAGTACTTC	CAISGLAGSYEQYF
.	.	TRBV28	TRBJ2-1	TGTGCCAGCAGTTACAACCCTTTCGGGGGTTACAATGAGCAGTTCTTC	CASSYNPFGGYNEQFF